Shown below are 27 T cell receptor beta chains from a single sample sequenced in a study of early T cells in non-severe SARS-CoV-2 infection. MiXCR was run by TCRdb on the 5' RACE reads, yielding one entry per CDR3 protein. The table lists 75,000 to 100,000 distinct CDR3 sequences, 14% to 15% of them singletons. The specimen sequenced was whole blood. These receptors were taken from an adult who was a healthcare worker with PCR-confirmed SARS-CoV-2 infection or an uninfected control (not recorded which).

This chain uses TRBV29-1 with TRBJ2-3, with 15 bases lining up with TRBD2. Trimming took 7 bases from V and 4 from J; bases not matched to a gene: 0. The germline V gene encodes CDR1 SQVTM and CDR2 ANQGSEA. The CDR3 length is 13 residues. The CDR3 coding sequence is TGCAGCGGGACTAGCGGGGGGGCAGATACGCAGTATTTT. It encodes CSGTSGGADTQYF.

This clonotype appeared many times. The V gene is TRBV5-1, the J gene TRBJ1-3; D may be TRBD1 (5 bases). The germline V gene encodes CDR1 SGHRS and CDR2 YFSETQ. V lost 0 bases, J lost 1 base, and 8 bases lay in between. This CDR3 region has 15 residues. The CDR3 nucleotides are TGCGCCAGCAGCTTGGACAGGTCGTCTGGAAACACCATATATTTT. This sequence encodes CASSLDRSSGNTIYF.

At least ten counts were recorded for this clonotype. This rearrangement joins TRBV6-4 to TRBJ1-6; D remains ambiguous. The ends were cut back, 4 bases at V and 6 bases at J, with 7 bases in the middle. The CDR3 sequence is 13 residues long. Germline V gene sequence: CDR1 MRHNA, CDR2 SNTAGT. The CDR3 loop reads CASSGGINSPLHF. The CDR3 DNA follows: TGTGCCAGCAGTGGGGGTATTAATTCACCCCTCCACTTT.

On this clonotype: At one end the junction does not follow the germline gene, possibly because of a read error. The rearrangement joins TRBV6-6 to TRBJ1-5; D is unclear. This CDR3 contains 16 residues. Looked up from germline, CDR1 is MNHNY and CDR2 is SVGAGI (reference sequence). The CDR3 protein is CASTYKVGYSNQPQRF. Here the CDR3 DNA reads TGTGCCAGCACCTACAAAGTGGGGTATAGCAATCAGCCCCAGCGTTTT.

This clonotype was counted a few times. This sequence joins TRBV4-2 and TRBJ2-1, with 7 bases lining up with TRBD2. The trim removed 4 bases at V and 0 bases at J, leaving 18 bases unmatched. Germline V gene data show CDR1 as LGHNA and CDR2 as YNFKEQ. The CDR3 runs 20 residues. DNA for the CDR3: TGTGCCAGCAGCCCCCCCCGGAGTAGCGGGTTTGGGAGCTCCTACAATGAGCAGTTCTTC. It is translated as CASSPPRSSGFGSSYNEQFF.

This clonotype was seen a handful of times. V is TRBV12-3 or TRBV12-4 and J is TRBJ1-5; 10 bases agree with TRBD1. J lost 6 bases, V lost 6 bases, and 5 bases had no gene match. The CDR3 contains 14 residues. Here the CDR3 DNA reads TGTGCCAGCAGCGGACAGGGGGGCGTTCAGCCCCAGCATTTT. It translates to CASSGQGGVQPQHF.

V is TRBV6-5 and J is TRBJ1-3; D uncertain. The CDR3 extends over 16 amino acids. Germline V gene sequence: CDR1 MNHEY, CDR2 SVGAGI. V lost 3 bases and J lost 3, with 15 bases in between. The CDR3 DNA reads TGTGCCAGCAGTTATTCCCTCTCCCGGGGTGGAAACACCATATATTTT. This translates into CASSYSLSRGGNTIYF.

In its sample, this clonotype was seen many times. This chain connects TRBV29-1 to TRBJ2-2, with 8 bases fitting TRBD1. Germline CDR1 SQVTM, CDR2 ANQGSEA. The CDR3 has 12 amino acids. Trimming cost V 7 bases and J 4 bases; bases outside gene matches: 2. CDR3 sequence (DNA): TGCAGCGCAGACAGGGGCACCGGGGAGCTGTTTTTT. It is translated as CSADRGTGELFF.

Ten or more counts support this clonotype. DNA of the CDR3: TGTGCCAGCAGCGTAGGGACAGGAAGGGGGACAAACTATGGCTACACCTTC. It yields the protein CASSVGTGRGTNYGYTF. The V call is TRBV9, the J call TRBJ1-2; 7 nucleotides match TRBD1. The CDR3 length is 17 residues. Germline CDR1 and CDR2: SGDLS and YYNGEE. J lost 2 bases, V lost 0 bases, and 10 bases had no gene match.

The gene calls are TRBV10-2 and TRBJ1-2, with 7 nucleotides matching TRBD1. Germline loops: CDR1 WSHSY, CDR2 SAAADI. The J segment lost 2 bases and the V segment lost 10 bases, leaving 10 bases of the junction unmatched. The CDR3 is 14 amino acids. DNA for the CDR3: TGCGCCACCAACCTCCCGGGACAGAACTATGGCTACACCTTC. Translating it yields CATNLPGQNYGYTF.

At least ten counts were recorded for this clonotype. This chain joins TRBV20-1 and TRBJ2-2; 9 bases agree with TRBD1. With 6 bases clipped from V and 1 base from J, the junction kept 3 bases outside the gene matches. Germline V gene lookup returns CDR1 DFQATT and CDR2 SNEGSKA (reference sequence). The length of the CDR3 is 14 residues. The CDR3 bases are TGCAGTGCCTGGACAGGGGTGAACACCGGGGAGCTGTTTTTT. Protein sequence: CSAWTGVNTGELFF.

The chain links TRBV28 to TRBJ2-2, with TRBD1 matching 8 bases. From germline, CDR1 is MDHEN and CDR2 SYDVKM. Trimming took 5 bases from V and 0 from J; bases not matched to a gene: 5. This CDR3 has 16 residues. Here the CDR3 DNA reads TGTGCCAGCAGTGGGGGACAGGCATCGAACACCGGGGAGCTGTTTTTT. Its protein product is CASSGGQASNTGELFF. The whole variable domain, remainder taken from reference TRBV28 and TRBJ2-2, is DVKVTQSSRYLVKRTGEKVFLECVQDMDHENMFWYRQDPGLGLRLIYFSYDVKMKEKGDIPEGYSVSREKKERFSLILESASTNQTSMYLCASSGGQASNTGELFFGEGSRLTVL.

The genes are TRBV18 and TRBJ1-1; D gene uncertain. CDR1 is KGHSH, CDR2 LQKENI, per germline. Between the trimmed V and J ends, which lost 5 bases and 2 bases, there was a span of 9 bases. The CDR3 length is 13 residues. The CDR3 loop reads CASSTGKNTEAFF. The DNA of the CDR3 is TGTGCCAGCTCAACCGGGAAAAACACTGAAGCTTTCTTT.

This clonotype was seen a handful of times. This chain uses TRBV6-1 with TRBJ2-2; the D is unclear. The ends were cut back, 2 bases at V and 4 bases at J, with 8 bases in the middle. Germline V gene lookup returns CDR1 MNHNS and CDR2 SASEGT. This CDR3 is 14 amino acids long. The CDR3, as DNA: TGTGCCAGCAGTGAATTAAGCTCCACCGGGGAGCTGTTTTTT. Translated: CASSELSSTGELFF.

This clonotype showed up just a few times. The chain has TRBV5-4 and TRBJ1-4, with D unresolved. Per germline, CDR1 SGHNT and CDR2 YYREEE (reference sequence). CDR3 length: 14 residues. Trimming shortened V by 2 bases and J by 5 bases, and 10 bases separated the two germline ends. The CDR3 is CASSFDRRNEKLFF. CDR3 nucleotide sequence: TGTGCCAGCAGCTTCGACCGTAGGAATGAAAAACTGTTTTTT.

The V call is TRBV20-1, the J call TRBJ1-1, with unresolved D. CDR3 length: 14 amino acids. Germline CDR1 DFQATT, CDR2 SNEGSKA (reference sequence). V lost 0 bases to trimming and J lost 2 bases, with 10 bases between them. The DNA for the CDR3 is TGCAGTGCTAGAGATCTCTCGGGAAACACTGAAGCTTTCTTT. Protein product: CSARDLSGNTEAFF.

This clonotype was picked up a small number of times. The chain has TRBV6-6 and TRBJ1-6; a weak D match, TRBD1 (6 bases). Trimming stripped 6 bases from V and 11 bases from J, with 14 bases between. This CDR3 has 13 residues. Per germline, CDR1 MNHNY and CDR2 SVGAGI (reference sequence). The DNA for the CDR3 is TGTGCCAGCAGGACTGGACAGTTCACACCCCTCCACTTT. Its translation is CASRTGQFTPLHF.

The chain combines TRBV5-1 with TRBJ1-2, with TRBD1 matching 9 bases. Germline V gene data show CDR1 as SGHRS and CDR2 as YFSETQ. V lost 2 bases, J lost 2 bases, and 4 bases stayed unmatched. This CDR3 has 15 residues. The CDR3 DNA reads TGCGCCAGCAGCTTAACAGGGGGCGCCAACTATGGCTACACCTTC. Amino acid sequence: CASSLTGGANYGYTF.

The chain carries TRBV5-1 and TRBJ2-5; the match to TRBD1 covers 7 bases. The V segment lost 1 base and the J segment 4 bases; nucleotides outside the gene matches: 1. The CDR3 length is 13 residues. Germline CDR1 SGHRS, CDR2 YFSETQ. The DNA for the CDR3 is TGCGCCAGCAGCTTGAGGGGGCGAGAGACCCAGTACTTC. It yields the protein CASSLRGRETQYF.

The sample holds many counts of this clonotype. The rearrangement uses TRBV29-1 and TRBJ1-2; D is uncertain. Looked up from germline, CDR1 is SQVTM and CDR2 is ANQGSEA. V was clipped by 4 bases and J by 3 bases, with 18 bases between them. The CDR3 runs to 15 residues. The DNA of the CDR3 is TGCAGCGTTGGATCCAGCTGGTTTAGAGACTATGGCTACACCTTC. This encodes CSVGSSWFRDYGYTF.

The gene calls are TRBV4-1 and TRBJ2-1, with 8 bases matching TRBD2. V was pared by 0 bases and J by 6 bases, with 7 bases of the junction left unmatched. The CDR3 covers 16 residues. Germline CDR1 reads MGHRA; CDR2 reads YSYEKL. CDR3 sequence (DNA): TGCGCCAGCAGCCAAGAAGGAATAGCGGGGTTCAATGAGCAGTTCTTC. It yields the protein CASSQEGIAGFNEQFF.

By proportion, this clonotype is medium-sized. The genes are TRBV11-2 and TRBJ2-5; TRBD2 agrees at 7 bases. This CDR3 has 17 residues. Trimming cost V 4 bases and J 2 bases; bases outside gene matches: 13. The germline V gene encodes CDR1 SGHAT and CDR2 FQNNGV. CDR3 amino acids: CASSSKGRGYLQETQYF. Written as DNA, the CDR3 is TGTGCCAGCAGCTCTAAGGGGCGGGGGTACCTACAAGAGACCCAGTACTTC.

J is TRBJ2-3 and V is TRBV12-3 or TRBV12-4, with 7 bases lining up with TRBD1. CDR3 size: 14 residues. With 7 bases clipped from V and 2 bases from J, the junction kept 6 bases outside the gene matches. CDR3 loop: CASNSGTVTDTQYF. CDR3 coding DNA: TGTGCCAGCAACTCCGGGACAGTCACAGATACGCAGTATTTT.

This clonotype was found a few times. The V gene is TRBV6-5, the J gene TRBJ1-3; tentatively, D is TRBD1 (5 bases). In germline, CDR1 is MNHEY, CDR2 SVGAGI. The CDR3 contains 13 residues. V dropped 6 bases and J dropped 13 bases, with 19 bases sitting between them. In DNA, the CDR3 is TGTGCCAGCAGCCGGCGGCGCCATGGGGGAATATATTTT. This translates into CASSRRRHGGIYF.

The chain combines TRBV27 with TRBJ2-3; D gene uncertain. CDR3 length: 14 amino acids. Germline loops: CDR1 MNHEY, CDR2 SMNVEV (reference sequence). V was clipped by 1 base and J by 4 bases, with 9 bases between them. CDR3 sequence reads: CASSLYRAPDTQYF. CDR3 DNA sequence: TGTGCCAGCAGTTTATATAGGGCCCCAGATACGCAGTATTTT.

This clonotype has more than one count but fewer than ten. The chain joins TRBV3-1 to TRBJ1-1; possibly TRBD1 for D (6 bases). Germline CDR1 reads LGHDT; CDR2 reads YNNKEL (reference sequence). The length of the CDR3 is 14 residues. Trimming removed 2 bases at V and 11 bases at J, with 18 bases between. The CDR3 reads CASSQRDIRSSAFF. The CDR3 DNA reads TGTGCCAGCAGCCAACGGGACATTCGCAGTTCTGCTTTCTTT.

The chain uses TRBV7-2 and TRBJ1-5; 7 bases align to TRBD1. V gave up 5 bases and J gave up 7 bases; unmatched junction bases: 5. The CDR3 runs to 13 residues. The germline V gene has CDR1 SGHTA and CDR2 FQGNSA. CDR3 bases: TGTGCCAGCAGCCCCGACAGGGACCAGCCCCAGCATTTT. Amino acid sequence: CASSPDRDQPQHF. The variable domain in full, completed from reference TRBV7-2 and TRBJ1-5, reads GAGVSQSPSNKVTEKGKDVELRCDPISGHTALYWYRQSLGQGLEFLIYFQGNSAPDKSGLPSDRFSAERTGGSVSTLTIQRTQQEDSAVYLCASSPDRDQPQHFGDGTRLSIL.